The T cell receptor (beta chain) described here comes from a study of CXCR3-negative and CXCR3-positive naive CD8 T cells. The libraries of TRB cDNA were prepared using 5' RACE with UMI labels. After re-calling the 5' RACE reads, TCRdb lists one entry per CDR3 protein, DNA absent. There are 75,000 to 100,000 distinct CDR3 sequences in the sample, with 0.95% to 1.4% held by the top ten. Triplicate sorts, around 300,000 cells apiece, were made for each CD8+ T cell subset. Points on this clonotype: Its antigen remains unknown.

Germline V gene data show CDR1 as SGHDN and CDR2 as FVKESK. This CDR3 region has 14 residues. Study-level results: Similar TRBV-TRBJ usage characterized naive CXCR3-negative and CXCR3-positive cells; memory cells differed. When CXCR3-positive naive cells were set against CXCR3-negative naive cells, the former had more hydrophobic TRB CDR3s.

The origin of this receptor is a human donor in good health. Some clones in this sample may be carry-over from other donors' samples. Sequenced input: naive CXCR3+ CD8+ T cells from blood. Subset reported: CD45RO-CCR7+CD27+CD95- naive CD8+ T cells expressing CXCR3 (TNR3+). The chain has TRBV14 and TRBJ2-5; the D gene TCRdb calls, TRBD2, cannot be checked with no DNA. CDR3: CASSQVRLAETQYF.